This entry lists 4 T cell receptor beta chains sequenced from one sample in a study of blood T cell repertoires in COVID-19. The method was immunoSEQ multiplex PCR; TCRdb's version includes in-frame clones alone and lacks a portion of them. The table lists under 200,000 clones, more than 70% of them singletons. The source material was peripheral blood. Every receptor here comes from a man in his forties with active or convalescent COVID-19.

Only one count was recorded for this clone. CDR3 protein: CASSYSSQGNQPQHF. For the CDR3, the DNA is TGTGCCAGCAGTTACTCGAGTCAGGGGAATCAGCCCCAGCATTTT. The chain employs TRBV6-6 and TRBJ1-5; possible D gene TRBD1, 6 bases. The CDR3 extends over 15 amino acids. V was shortened by 0 bases and J by 4 bases, with 10 bases between the two germline ends. Germline-derived CDR1 and CDR2 are MNHNY and SVGAGI (reference sequence).

The CDR3 protein is CAIRGGSNTGELFF. CDR3 nucleotide sequence: TGTGCCATAAGGGGGGGCTCGAACACCGGGGAGCTGTTTTTT. The V gene is TRBV19, the J gene TRBJ2-2; a weak D match, TRBD2 (7 bases). Trimming took 10 bases from V and 0 from J, leaving 12 bases between them. Germline CDR1 and CDR2: LNHDA and SQIVND (reference sequence). The CDR3 contains 14 residues.

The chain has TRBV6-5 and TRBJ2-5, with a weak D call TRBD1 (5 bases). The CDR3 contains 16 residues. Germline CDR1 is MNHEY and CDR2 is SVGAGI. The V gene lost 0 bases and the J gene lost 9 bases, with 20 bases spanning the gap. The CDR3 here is CASSYSGRSGGGSQYF. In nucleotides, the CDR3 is TGTGCCAGCAGTTACTCGGGGCGATCCGGTGGTGGGTCCCAGTACTTC.

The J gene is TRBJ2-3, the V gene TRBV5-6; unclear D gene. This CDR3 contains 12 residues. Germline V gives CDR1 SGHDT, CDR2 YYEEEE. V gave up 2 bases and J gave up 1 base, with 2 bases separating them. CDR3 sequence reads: CASSFGTDTQYF. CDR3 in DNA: TGTGCCAGCAGCTTCGGCACAGATACGCAGTATTTT.